The text below deals with one TCR beta chain. Its target is not known. This CDR3 region has 10 residues. Trimming pared 3 bases from V and 3 bases from J, leaving 3 bases between. CDR1 is DFQATT, CDR2 SNEGSKA, per germline (reference sequence). TCRdb's table, derived via immunoSEQ multiplex PCR, lists solely in-frame clones and lacks some. This table has around 2,000,000 clones, roughly 96% appearing once. The data were obtained in a study of shared clonotypes between healthy human individuals. General observations from the study: Sequencing depth was predicted to influence how clonotypes are shared among donors.

J is TRBJ2-7 and V is TRBV20-1, with D unresolved. The origin of this receptor is a man younger than 35 in good health. The sequencing sample was made of naive CD4+ T cells sorted from blood. The sample's subset: CD45RA+ positively selected. The CDR3 sequence is CSASSYEQYF. The DNA for the CDR3 is TGCAGTGCTAGTAGCTACGAGCAGTACTTC.